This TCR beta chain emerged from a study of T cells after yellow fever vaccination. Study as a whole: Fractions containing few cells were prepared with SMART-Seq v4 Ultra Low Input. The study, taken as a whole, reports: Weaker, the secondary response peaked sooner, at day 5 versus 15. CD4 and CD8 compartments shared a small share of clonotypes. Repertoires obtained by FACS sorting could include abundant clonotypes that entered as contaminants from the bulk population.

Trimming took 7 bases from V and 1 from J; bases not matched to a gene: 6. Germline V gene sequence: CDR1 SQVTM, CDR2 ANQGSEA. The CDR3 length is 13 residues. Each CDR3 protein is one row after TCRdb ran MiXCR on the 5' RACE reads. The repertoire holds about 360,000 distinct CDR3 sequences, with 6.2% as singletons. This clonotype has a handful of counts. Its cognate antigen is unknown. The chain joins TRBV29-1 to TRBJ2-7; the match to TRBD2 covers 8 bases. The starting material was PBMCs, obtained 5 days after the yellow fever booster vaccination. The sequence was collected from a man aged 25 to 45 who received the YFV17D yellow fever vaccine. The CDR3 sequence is CSAKSGRSYEQYF. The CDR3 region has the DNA TGCAGCGCAAAAAGCGGGAGATCCTACGAGCAGTACTTC.